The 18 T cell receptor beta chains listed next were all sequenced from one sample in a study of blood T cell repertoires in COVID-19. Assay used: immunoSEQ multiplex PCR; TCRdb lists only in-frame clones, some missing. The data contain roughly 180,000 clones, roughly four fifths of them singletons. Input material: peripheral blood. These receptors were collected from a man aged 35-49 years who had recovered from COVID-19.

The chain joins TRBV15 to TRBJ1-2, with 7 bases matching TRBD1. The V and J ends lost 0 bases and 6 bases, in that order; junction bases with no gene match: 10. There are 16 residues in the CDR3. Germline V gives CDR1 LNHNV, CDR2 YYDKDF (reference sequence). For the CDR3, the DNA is TGTGCCACCAGCAGAGATCTAACAGGGGCCAGCAATGGCTACACCTTC. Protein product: CATSRDLTGASNGYTF.

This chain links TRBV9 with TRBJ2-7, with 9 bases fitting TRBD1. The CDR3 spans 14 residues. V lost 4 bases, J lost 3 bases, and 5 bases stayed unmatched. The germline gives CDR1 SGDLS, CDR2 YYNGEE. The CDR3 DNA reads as TGTGCCAGCAGCCCGGGACAGGGTATCTACGAGCAGTACTTC. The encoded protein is CASSPGQGIYEQYF.

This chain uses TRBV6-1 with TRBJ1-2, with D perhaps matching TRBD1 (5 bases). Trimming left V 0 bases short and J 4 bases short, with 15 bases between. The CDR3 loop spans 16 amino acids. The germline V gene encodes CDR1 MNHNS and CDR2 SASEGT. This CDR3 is CASSEAGMVRAYGYTF. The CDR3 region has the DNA TGTGCCAGCAGTGAAGCAGGAATGGTCAGGGCCTATGGCTACACCTTC.

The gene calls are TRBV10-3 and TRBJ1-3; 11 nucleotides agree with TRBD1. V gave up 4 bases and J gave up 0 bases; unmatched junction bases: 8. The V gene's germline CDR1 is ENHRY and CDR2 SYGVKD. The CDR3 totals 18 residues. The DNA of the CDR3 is TGTGCCATCAGTGCCGGGACAGGGGGTTTTGTCTCTGGAAACACCATATATTTT. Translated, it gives CAISAGTGGFVSGNTIYF.

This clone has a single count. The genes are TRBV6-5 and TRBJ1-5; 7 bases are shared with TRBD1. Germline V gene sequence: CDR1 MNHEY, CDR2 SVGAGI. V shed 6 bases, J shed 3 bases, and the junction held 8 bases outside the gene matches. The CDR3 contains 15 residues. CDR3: CASRARDRLNQPQHF. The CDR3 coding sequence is TGTGCCAGCAGAGCCCGGGACAGACTCAATCAGCCCCAGCATTTT.

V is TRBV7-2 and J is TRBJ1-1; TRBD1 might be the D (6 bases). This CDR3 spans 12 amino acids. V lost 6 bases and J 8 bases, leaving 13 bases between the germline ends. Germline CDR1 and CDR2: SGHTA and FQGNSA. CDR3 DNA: TGTGCCAGCAGTTTTTTGGGGGCCGAAGCTTTCTTT. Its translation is CASSFLGAEAFF.

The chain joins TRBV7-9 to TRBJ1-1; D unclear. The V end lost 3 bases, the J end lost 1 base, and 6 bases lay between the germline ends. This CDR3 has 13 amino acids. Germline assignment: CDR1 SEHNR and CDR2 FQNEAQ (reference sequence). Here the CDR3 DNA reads TGTGCCAGCAGCTTTCGAGAGAACACTGAAGCTTTCTTT. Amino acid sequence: CASSFRENTEAFF.

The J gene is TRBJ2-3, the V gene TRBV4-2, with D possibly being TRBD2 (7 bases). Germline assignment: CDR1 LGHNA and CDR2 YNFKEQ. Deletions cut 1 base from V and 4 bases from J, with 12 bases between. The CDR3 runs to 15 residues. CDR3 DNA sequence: TGTGCCAGCAGCCAAGGGGCGGGGGCCCCAGATACGCAGTATTTT. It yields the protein CASSQGAGAPDTQYF.

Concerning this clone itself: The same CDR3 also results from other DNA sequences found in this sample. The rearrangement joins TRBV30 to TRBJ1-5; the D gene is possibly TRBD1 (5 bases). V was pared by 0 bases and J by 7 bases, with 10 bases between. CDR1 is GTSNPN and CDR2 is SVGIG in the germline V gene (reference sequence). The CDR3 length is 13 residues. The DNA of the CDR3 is TGTGCCTGGAGTGTTCAGGGAGGACAGCCCCAGCATTTT. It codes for CAWSVQGGQPQHF.

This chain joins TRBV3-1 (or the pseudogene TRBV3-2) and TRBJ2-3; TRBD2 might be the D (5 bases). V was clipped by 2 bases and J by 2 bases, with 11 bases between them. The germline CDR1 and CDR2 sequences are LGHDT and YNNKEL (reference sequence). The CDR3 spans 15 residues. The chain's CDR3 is CASSQYPGNTDTQYF. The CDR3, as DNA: TGTGCCAGCAGCCAATATCCGGGGAACACAGATACGCAGTATTTT.

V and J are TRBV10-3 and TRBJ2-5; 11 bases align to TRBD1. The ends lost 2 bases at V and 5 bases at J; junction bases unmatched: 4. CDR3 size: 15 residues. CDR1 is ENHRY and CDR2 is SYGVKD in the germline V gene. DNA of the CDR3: TGTGCCATCAGTGAGGTGGACAGGGGGCATGAGACCCAGTACTTC. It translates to CAISEVDRGHETQYF.

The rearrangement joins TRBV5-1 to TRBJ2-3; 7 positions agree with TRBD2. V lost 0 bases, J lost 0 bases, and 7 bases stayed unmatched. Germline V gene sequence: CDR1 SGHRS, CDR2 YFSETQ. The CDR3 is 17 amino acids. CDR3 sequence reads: CASSLVASGTSTDTQYF. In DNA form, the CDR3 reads TGCGCCAGCAGCTTGGTGGCTAGCGGAACTAGCACAGATACGCAGTATTTT.

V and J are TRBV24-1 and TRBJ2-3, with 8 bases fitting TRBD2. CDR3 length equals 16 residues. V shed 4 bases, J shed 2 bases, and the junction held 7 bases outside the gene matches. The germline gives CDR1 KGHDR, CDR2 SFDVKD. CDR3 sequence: CATSEPTSGYTDTQYF. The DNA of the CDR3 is TGTGCCACCAGTGAGCCTACTAGCGGATACACAGATACGCAGTATTTT.

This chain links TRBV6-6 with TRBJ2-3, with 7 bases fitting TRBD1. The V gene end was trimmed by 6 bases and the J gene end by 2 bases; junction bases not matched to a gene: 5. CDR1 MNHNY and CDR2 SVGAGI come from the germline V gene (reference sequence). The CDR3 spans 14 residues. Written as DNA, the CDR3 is TGTGCCAGCAGGCCGGGACAGCCCACAGATACGCAGTATTTT. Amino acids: CASRPGQPTDTQYF.

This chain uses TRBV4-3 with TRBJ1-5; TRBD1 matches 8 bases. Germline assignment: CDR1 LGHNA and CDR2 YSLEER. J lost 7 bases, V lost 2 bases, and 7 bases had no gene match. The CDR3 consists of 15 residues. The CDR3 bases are TGCGCCAGCAGCCAAAGGACAGGGTTTGGACAGCCCCAGCATTTT. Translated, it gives CASSQRTGFGQPQHF.

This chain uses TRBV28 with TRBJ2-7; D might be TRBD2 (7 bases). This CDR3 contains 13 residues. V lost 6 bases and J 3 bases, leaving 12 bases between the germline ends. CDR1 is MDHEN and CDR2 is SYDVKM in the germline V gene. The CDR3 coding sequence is TGTGCCAGCAGCAATAGGGGGGGCTACGAGCAGTACTTC. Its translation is CASSNRGGYEQYF.

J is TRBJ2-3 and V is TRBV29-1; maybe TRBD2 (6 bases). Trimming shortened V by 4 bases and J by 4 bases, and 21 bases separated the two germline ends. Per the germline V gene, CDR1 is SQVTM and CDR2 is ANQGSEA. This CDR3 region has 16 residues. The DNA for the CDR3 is TGCAGCGTTGCAGGAGGGGCGCCCGAGCGGCCAGATACGCAGTATTTT. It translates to CSVAGGAPERPDTQYF.

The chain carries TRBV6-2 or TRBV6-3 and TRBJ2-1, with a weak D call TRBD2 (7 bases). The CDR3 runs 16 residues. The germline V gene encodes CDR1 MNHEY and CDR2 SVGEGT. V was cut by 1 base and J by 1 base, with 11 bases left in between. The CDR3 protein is CASSYWGGASYNEQFF. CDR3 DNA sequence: TGTGCCAGCAGTTACTGGGGGGGGGCTTCCTACAATGAGCAGTTCTTC.